A selection of T cell receptor beta chains follows, all from one sample in a study of chemoradiotherapy in HPV16-positive cancers. Produced via immunoSEQ multiplex PCR; TCRdb's table is partial and in-frame only. The sample holds 17,000 or so clones, about two thirds seen once. Material: tumor tissue, obtained from a patient who underwent chemoradiotherapy. These receptor sequences come from a human donor with HPV-associated anogenital cancer. Each CDR3 is given without its conserved first and last residue. The order of the fields is CDR3 protein, J gene, CDR3 length, V gene.

cdr3_aa: ASSFLTVPYEQY; j_call: TRBJ2-7; cdr3_length: 12; v_call: TRBV5-6
cdr3_aa: ASSPRRDRFEQY; j_call: TRBJ2-7; cdr3_length: 12; v_call: TRBV6-6
cdr3_aa: AWSVSVIGEAF; j_call: TRBJ1-1; cdr3_length: 11; v_call: TRBV30
cdr3_aa: AWSPNRGLSTDTQY; j_call: TRBJ2-3; cdr3_length: 14; v_call: TRBV30
cdr3_aa: ASSPDSGRVGANVLT; j_call: TRBJ2-6; cdr3_length: 15; v_call: TRBV7-9
cdr3_aa: ASSEGQAYNEQF; j_call: TRBJ2-1; cdr3_length: 12; v_call: TRBV6-1
cdr3_aa: ASSSSSGVTGNTIY; j_call: TRBJ1-3; cdr3_length: 14; v_call: TRBV5-1
cdr3_aa: ASSWAGTAEKLF; j_call: TRBJ1-4; cdr3_length: 12; v_call: TRBV7-2
cdr3_aa: ASSTGQTNTGELF; j_call: TRBJ2-2; cdr3_length: 13; v_call: TRBV5-1
cdr3_aa: ASSLYDFSGNTIY; j_call: TRBJ1-3; cdr3_length: 13; v_call: TRBV7-2
cdr3_aa: ATGIPGEKLF; j_call: TRBJ1-4; cdr3_length: 10; v_call: TRBV19
cdr3_aa: ASSPERIQY; j_call: TRBJ2-4; cdr3_length: 9; v_call: TRBV18
cdr3_aa: ASSLDQGDEQF; j_call: TRBJ2-1; cdr3_length: 11; v_call: TRBV11-3
cdr3_aa: ASSVGTGGYEQY; j_call: TRBJ2-7; cdr3_length: 12; v_call: TRBV2
cdr3_aa: ASRDVNNMNTGELF; j_call: TRBJ2-2; cdr3_length: 14; v_call: TRBV28
cdr3_aa: ASSGDSYEQY; j_call: TRBJ2-7; cdr3_length: 10; v_call: TRBV10-2
cdr3_aa: ASSPDRAQGTEAF; j_call: TRBJ1-1; cdr3_length: 13; v_call: TRBV5-1
cdr3_aa: ASSLIGSRNEQF; j_call: TRBJ2-1; cdr3_length: 12; v_call: TRBV11-2
cdr3_aa: AWSGGETQY; j_call: TRBJ2-5; cdr3_length: 9; v_call: TRBV30
cdr3_aa: ASSTASGENTGELF; j_call: TRBJ2-2; cdr3_length: 14; v_call: TRBV2